The entry that follows covers one TCR beta chain sequence. Here immunoSEQ multiplex PCR was the method, and the copy in TCRdb shows in-frame clones only, minus some. The sample has around 300,000 clones; approximately 93% are singletons. The data originate from a study of blood T cell repertoires in COVID-19. With 5 bases clipped from V and 7 bases from J, the junction kept 6 bases outside the gene matches. There are 14 residues in the CDR3. Germline lookup yields CDR1 SGHVS and CDR2 FQNEAQ. The sample was peripheral blood. The receptor was isolated from a woman aged 25 to 39 with COVID-19, enrolled during active disease. This chain connects TRBV7-8 to TRBJ2-2; 8 nucleotides agree with TRBD1. This CDR3 reads CASSLRGRVGELFF. Here the CDR3 DNA reads TGTGCCAGCAGCCTCAGGGGGCGCGTCGGGGAGCTGTTTTTT.